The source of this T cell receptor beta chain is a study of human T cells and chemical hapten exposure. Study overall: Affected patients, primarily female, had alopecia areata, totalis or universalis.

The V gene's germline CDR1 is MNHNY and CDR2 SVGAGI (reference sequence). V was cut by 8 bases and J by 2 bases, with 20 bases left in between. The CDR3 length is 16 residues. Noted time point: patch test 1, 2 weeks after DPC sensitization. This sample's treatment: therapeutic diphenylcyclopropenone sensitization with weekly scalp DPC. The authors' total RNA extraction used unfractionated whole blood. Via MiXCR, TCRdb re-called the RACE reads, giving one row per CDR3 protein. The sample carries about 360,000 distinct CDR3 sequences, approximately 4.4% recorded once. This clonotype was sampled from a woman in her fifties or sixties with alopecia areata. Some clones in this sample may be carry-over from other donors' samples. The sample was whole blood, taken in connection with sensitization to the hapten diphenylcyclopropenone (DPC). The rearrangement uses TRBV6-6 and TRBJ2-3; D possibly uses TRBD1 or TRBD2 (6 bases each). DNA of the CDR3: TGTGCCAGCCGTAACTTTGTTGGGGGGCACACAGATACGCAGTATTTT. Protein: CASRNFVGGHTDTQYF.